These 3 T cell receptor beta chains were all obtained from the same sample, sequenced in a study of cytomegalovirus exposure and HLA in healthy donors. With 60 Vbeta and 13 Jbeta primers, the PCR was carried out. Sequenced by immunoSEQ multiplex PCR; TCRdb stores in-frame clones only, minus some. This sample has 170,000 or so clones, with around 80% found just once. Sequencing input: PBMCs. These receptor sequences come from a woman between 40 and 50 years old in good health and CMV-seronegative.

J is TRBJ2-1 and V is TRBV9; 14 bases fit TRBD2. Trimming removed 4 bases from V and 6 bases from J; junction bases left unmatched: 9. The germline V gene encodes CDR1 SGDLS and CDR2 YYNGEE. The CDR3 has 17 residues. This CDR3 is CASSTLTGTSGSNEQFF. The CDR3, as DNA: TGTGCCAGCAGCACCCTAACCGGGACTAGCGGGAGCAATGAGCAGTTCTTC.

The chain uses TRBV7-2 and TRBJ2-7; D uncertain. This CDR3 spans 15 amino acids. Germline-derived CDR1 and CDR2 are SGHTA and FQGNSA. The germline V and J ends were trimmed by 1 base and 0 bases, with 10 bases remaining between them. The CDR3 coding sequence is TGTGCCAGCAGCTTAGATTCGGCTAGCTCCTACGAGCAGTACTTC. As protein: CASSLDSASSYEQYF.

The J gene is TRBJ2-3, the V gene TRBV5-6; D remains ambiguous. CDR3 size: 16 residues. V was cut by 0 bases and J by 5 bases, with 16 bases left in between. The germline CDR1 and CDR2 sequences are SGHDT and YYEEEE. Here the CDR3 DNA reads TGTGCCAGCAGCTTGGTTAACGGCTTGAGGAGAGATACGCAGTATTTT. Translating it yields CASSLVNGLRRDTQYF.